This T cell receptor (beta chain) was recovered during a study of T cell repertoires in cytomegalovirus infection. Across the whole study: A matching HLA type, together with CMV infection, was signaled by public TCR beta signatures.

In this sample, this clonotype turned up a few times. The antigen remains unidentified. The length of the CDR3 is 13 residues. Trimming stripped 1 base from V and 9 bases from J, with 10 bases between. Per germline, CDR1 SGHAT and CDR2 FQNNGV. Notes on the study in general: In two of eight donors, the top clonotype was HLA-C-restricted CMV-specific.

TCRdb re-analysed the reads in MiXCR, keeping a single row per CDR3 protein. The sample carries approximately 600,000 distinct CDR3 sequences, around two fifths recorded once. The origin of this receptor is a human donor in good health (CMV status not recorded). Some clones in this sample may be carry-over from other donors' samples. This sample comprised cultured PBMCs, obtained from culture after CMV antigen stimulation. This chain joins TRBV11-2 and TRBJ2-1; no clear D. CDR3: CASSLAVTIEQFF. The DNA for the CDR3 is TGTGCCAGCAGCTTAGCTGTTACGATTGAGCAGTTCTTC.